These 22 T cell receptor beta chains were all obtained from the same sample, sequenced in a study of PD-L1 blockade in urothelial cancer. Time point denoted: pretreatment peripheral blood. Sequencing was performed with immunoSEQ multiplex PCR; in TCRdb, only in-frame clones are kept and a portion is missing. This sample has about 95,000 clones, with roughly 84% found just once. Sample: PBMCs, taken around atezolizumab (anti-PD-L1) treatment. Receptors originate from a man in his sixties with urothelial cancer.

The chain recombines TRBV30 with TRBJ1-5, with a possible D match to TRBD1 (6 bases). Trimming cost V 1 base and J 2 bases, with 6 bases left between them. The CDR3 spans 13 residues. Germline V gene sequence: CDR1 GTSNPN, CDR2 SVGIG (reference sequence). The CDR3 DNA sequence: TGTGCCTGGAGTGGGACAGGCAATCAGCCCCAGCATTTT. Its translation is CAWSGTGNQPQHF.

Concerning this clone itself: The sample carries other DNA sequences with the same CDR3. In DNA, the CDR3 is TGTGCCAGCAGTTTACAGGGCTATGAGCAGTTCTTC. Amino acids: CASSLQGYEQFF. This chain joins TRBV27 and TRBJ2-1; tentative D call: TRBD1 (5 bases). The V end lost 2 bases, the J end lost 8 bases, and 7 bases lay between the germline ends. CDR3 size: 12 residues. Germline CDR1 and CDR2: MNHEY and SMNVEV (reference sequence).

The rearrangement links TRBV6-1 to TRBJ2-7; no clear D gene. This CDR3 contains 13 residues. V shed 7 bases and J shed 4 bases, with 14 bases lying between them. Looked up from germline, CDR1 is MNHNS and CDR2 is SASEGT. CDR3 protein: CASTQALGYEQYF. The CDR3 nucleotides read TGTGCCAGCACCCAAGCTCTCGGGTACGAGCAGTACTTC.

The chain couples TRBV7-9 to TRBJ2-1; 8 nucleotides agree with TRBD2. J was trimmed by 7 bases and V by 5 bases; bases with no gene match: 10. The germline gives CDR1 SEHNR, CDR2 FQNEAQ (reference sequence). The CDR3 is 15 amino acids. CDR3 DNA: TGTGCCAGCAGCCCCCCCGGGGGGGCGGGTAATGAGCAGTTCTTC. Its protein product is CASSPPGGAGNEQFF.

The chain has TRBV6-6 and TRBJ1-4, with unresolved D. The V and J ends lost 2 bases and 7 bases respectively, with 17 bases between them. CDR1 is MNHNY, CDR2 SVGAGI, per germline (reference sequence). The CDR3 covers 16 residues. CDR3 amino acids: CASSYGGGERSEKLFF. CDR3 DNA sequence: TGTGCCAGCAGTTACGGAGGAGGAGAGCGGAGTGAAAAACTGTTTTTT.

This chain links TRBV6-1 with TRBJ2-7; 10 bases are shared with TRBD2. CDR1 is MNHNS and CDR2 is SASEGT in the germline V gene. The CDR3 sequence is 15 residues long. The J segment lost 3 bases and the V segment lost 6 bases, leaving 8 bases of the junction unmatched. CDR3: CASSRGASGSYEQYF. The DNA of the CDR3 is TGTGCCAGCAGCAGGGGGGCTAGCGGGAGCTACGAGCAGTACTTC.

This clone was detected many times. V usage is TRBV29-1 and J usage is TRBJ2-1; TRBD1 matches at 11 bases. J was trimmed by 7 bases and V by 3 bases; bases with no gene match: 11. Germline lookup yields CDR1 SQVTM and CDR2 ANQGSEA. CDR3 length: 16 residues. The CDR3 loop is CSVDGPGTGGGNEQFF. The CDR3 DNA follows: TGCAGCGTTGATGGGCCCGGGACAGGGGGGGGAAATGAGCAGTTCTTC.

This chain uses TRBV9 with TRBJ2-3; TRBD2 aligns across 13 bases. Germline trimming cut 0 bases from V and 5 bases from J; bases unmatched to any gene: 6. Germline V lookup: CDR1 SGDLS, CDR2 YYNGEE. The CDR3 length is 17 residues. CDR3 coding DNA: TGTGCCAGCAGCGTAGGAACTAGCGGGGGGGCCAAAGATACGCAGTATTTT. Its protein product is CASSVGTSGGAKDTQYF.

The chain carries TRBV10-3 and TRBJ2-7; 9 bases map to TRBD1. V lost 5 bases to trimming and J lost 3 bases; unmatched junction nucleotides: 2. This CDR3 contains 13 residues. The germline CDR1 and CDR2 sequences are ENHRY and SYGVKD. The CDR3 loop reads CAISRDRVYEQYF. The CDR3 DNA reads TGTGCCATCAGTAGGGACAGGGTCTACGAGCAGTACTTC.

The genes are TRBV5-1 and TRBJ2-5, with D perhaps TRBD1 (6 bases). CDR3 length equals 16 residues. Trimming cost V 0 bases and J 0 bases, with 12 bases left between them. CDR1 and CDR2 (germline): SGHRS, YFSETQ. The CDR3 protein is CASSLGARTDQETQYF. The CDR3 coding sequence is TGCGCCAGCAGCTTGGGTGCGCGGACAGACCAAGAGACCCAGTACTTC.

This chain links TRBV28 with TRBJ2-6, with 7 bases matching TRBD1. Germline CDR1 MDHEN, CDR2 SYDVKM. CDR3 size: 16 residues. J was trimmed by 3 bases and V by 4 bases; bases with no gene match: 6. As DNA, the CDR3 is TGTGCCAGCAGTTCTAACAGGGGAAGTGGGGCCAACGTCCTGACTTTC. It encodes CASSSNRGSGANVLTF.

The V gene is TRBV7-3, the J gene TRBJ2-1; TRBD2 matches 8 bases. This CDR3 comprises 16 residues. The ends lost 2 bases at V and 9 bases at J; junction bases unmatched: 12. Germline V lookup: CDR1 SGHTA, CDR2 FQGTGA. CDR3 sequence reads: CASSLAAGDARTEQFF. The CDR3 DNA is TGTGCCAGCAGCTTAGCAGCGGGAGACGCCCGTACTGAGCAGTTCTTC.

V is TRBV2 and J is TRBJ2-3, with D possibly TRBD2 on 6 matching bases. Germline CDR1 is SNHLY and CDR2 is FYNNEI. Trimming removed 5 bases at V and 3 bases at J, with 18 bases between. The CDR3 has 16 amino acids. The CDR3 nucleotides read TGTGCCAGCAGTTCAAGACCGGGACTCCTGACAGATACGCAGTATTTT. Its protein is CASSSRPGLLTDTQYF. Combining the CDR3 with reference TRBV2 and TRBJ2-3 gives the whole variable domain EPEVTQTPSHQVTQMGQEVILRCVPISNHLYFYWYRQILGQKVEFLVSFYNNEISEKSEIFDDQFSVERPDGSNFTLKIRSTKLEDSAMYFCASSSRPGLLTDTQYFGPGTRLTVL.

The gene calls are TRBV9 and TRBJ2-2, with TRBD2 matching over 12 bases. The CDR3 spans 18 residues. Germline lookup yields CDR1 SGDLS and CDR2 YYNGEE. The V and J ends lost 4 bases and 0 bases, in that order; junction bases with no gene match: 7. The CDR3 nucleotides read TGTGCCAGCAGCCAGACTAGCGGGGGCTCCGCGAACACCGGGGAGCTGTTTTTT. Residues: CASSQTSGGSANTGELFF.

The CDR3 region has the DNA TGTGCCAGCAGCCAACTAGACCGATACGAGCAGTACTTC. It is translated as CASSQLDRYEQYF. The chain joins TRBV14 to TRBJ2-7; D not certain. This CDR3 has 13 amino acids. Germline-derived CDR1 and CDR2 are SGHDN and FVKESK. Trimming shortened V by 2 bases and J by 4 bases, and 9 bases separated the two germline ends. The full variable domain, completed using reference TRBV14 and TRBJ2-7, is EAGVTQFPSHSVIEKGQTVTLRCDPISGHDNLYWYRRVMGKEIKFLLHFVKESKQDESGMPNNRFLAERTGGTYSTLKVQPAELEDSGVYFCASSQLDRYEQYFGPGTRLTVT.

This clone came up a few times. The rearrangement uses TRBV14 and TRBJ1-1; TRBD1 might be the D (6 bases). Germline values: CDR1 SGHDN, CDR2 FVKESK. V gave up 0 bases and J gave up 10 bases, with 24 bases separating them. The CDR3 length is 17 residues. This CDR3 is CASSQDRGLQWTVGAFF. In nucleotides, the CDR3 is TGTGCCAGCAGCCAAGACAGGGGCCTCCAGTGGACCGTTGGAGCTTTCTTT.

V is TRBV7-9 and J is TRBJ2-3; a possible D gene is TRBD2 (7 bases). V shed 5 bases and J shed 1 base, with 16 bases lying between them. Looked up from germline, CDR1 is SEHNR and CDR2 is FQNEAQ (reference sequence). This CDR3 contains 16 residues. The chain's CDR3 is CASSGVRGGGTDTQYF. CDR3 DNA sequence: TGTGCCAGCAGCGGTGTGAGAGGGGGGGGCACAGATACGCAGTATTTT. Complete variable domain (other parts from reference TRBV7-9 and TRBJ2-3): DTGVSQNPRHKITKRGQNVTFRCDPISEHNRLYWYRQTLGQGPEFLTYFQNEAQLEKSRLLSDRFSAERPKGSFSTLEIQRTEQGDSAMYLCASSGVRGGGTDTQYFGPGTRLTVL.

The rearrangement links TRBV9 to TRBJ2-5; 8 bases are a match to TRBD2. The junction had 13 bases not matched to a gene; V was cut back by 5 bases and J by 1 base. The CDR3 covers 17 residues. From germline, CDR1 is SGDLS and CDR2 YYNGEE. The CDR3 sequence: CASSWGFSGSLQETQYF. DNA for the CDR3: TGTGCCAGCAGTTGGGGGTTCAGCGGGAGCCTCCAAGAGACCCAGTACTTC.

The chain uses TRBV7-2 and TRBJ1-3; a weak D match, TRBD1 (5 bases). Germline CDR1 reads SGHTA; CDR2 reads FQGNSA. V lost 5 bases and J 3 bases, leaving 14 bases between the germline ends. The CDR3 contains 15 residues. The DNA of the CDR3 is TGTGCCAGCAGCCTGGCGGGGGGAGGTGGAAACACCATATATTTT. Translating it yields CASSLAGGGGNTIYF.

The CDR3 DNA reads as TGTGCCAGCTCACCCCCTCCCCGGGCAGATACGCAGTATTTT. Translation gives CASSPPPRADTQYF. The chain recombines TRBV18 with TRBJ2-3; D gene ambiguous. Germline assignment: CDR1 KGHSH and CDR2 LQKENI. The germline V and J ends were trimmed by 3 bases and 4 bases, with 11 bases remaining between them. CDR3 length: 14 amino acids.

A single count supports this clone. The CDR3 sequence is CASSLVAGETDTQYF. The DNA for the CDR3 is TGTGCCAGCAGCTTAGTTGCGGGAGAAACAGATACGCAGTATTTT. V and J are TRBV7-9 and TRBJ2-3, with 7 nucleotides matching TRBD2. The CDR3 length is 15 residues. After removal of 1 base from V and 3 bases from J, the junction contained 4 bases not matched to a gene. Germline assignment: CDR1 SEHNR and CDR2 FQNEAQ (reference sequence).

The genes are TRBV27 and TRBJ2-7; tentatively, D is TRBD1 (5 bases). The CDR3 sequence is 14 residues long. V lost 1 base and J lost 0, with 7 bases in between. CDR1 and CDR2 from the germline V gene are MNHEY and SMNVEV (reference sequence). In DNA form, the CDR3 reads TGTGCCAGCAGTTTATGGCAGGGCTCCTACGAGCAGTACTTC. Protein: CASSLWQGSYEQYF.